Below, one T cell receptor (beta chain) is given with its context. Its antigen is unknown. This entry comes from a study of shared clonotypes between healthy human individuals. In the study overall: With ages of 18 to 49, the donors were two women and a few men. Findings and limits, study-wide: Compared with memory subsets, naive subsets generally had larger estimated richness.

CDR1 is SGHAT and CDR2 is FQNNGV in the germline V gene. The V end was cut by 4 bases, the J end by 7 bases, with 14 bases between. CDR3 length equals 13 residues. CD45RO negativity and positive selection for CCR7 defined naive CD8 cells, a population that excluded terminally differentiated effector memory CD45RA+ cells. Sorted-subset replicate PCRs used about 0.2 ug of genomic DNA. This amount corresponded to approximately 30,000 T cell genomes. Clones were read by immunoSEQ multiplex PCR, and TCRdb kept only the in-frame ones, dropping some. The table records approximately 2,000,000 clones, over 85% of them present only once.

V gene TRBV11-2 combines with J gene TRBJ2-7; no clear D. Input material: naive CD8+ T cells from PBMCs. The sequence derives from a man aged 18 to 30 in good health. Some clones in this sample may be carry-over from other donors' samples. CDR3 in amino acids: CASSYLTPREQYF. CDR3 in DNA: TGTGCCAGCAGCTACCTTACACCAAGAGAGCAGTACTTC. Based on the CDR3 plus reference TRBV11-2 and TRBJ2-7, the full variable domain is EAGVAQSPRYKIIEKRQSVAFWCNPISGHATLYWYQQILGQGPKLLIQFQNNGVVDDSQLPKDRFSAERLKGVDSTLKIQPAKLEDSAVYLCASSYLTPREQYFGPGTRLTVT.